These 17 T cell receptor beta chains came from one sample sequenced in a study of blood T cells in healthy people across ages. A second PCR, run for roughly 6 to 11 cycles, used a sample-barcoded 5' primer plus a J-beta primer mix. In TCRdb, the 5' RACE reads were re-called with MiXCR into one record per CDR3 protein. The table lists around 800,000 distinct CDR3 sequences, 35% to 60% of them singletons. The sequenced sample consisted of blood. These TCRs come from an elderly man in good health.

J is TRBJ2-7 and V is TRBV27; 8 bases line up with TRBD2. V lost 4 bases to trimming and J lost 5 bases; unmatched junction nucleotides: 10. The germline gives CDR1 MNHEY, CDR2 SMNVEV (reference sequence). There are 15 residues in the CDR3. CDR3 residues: CASSSGREEPHEQYF. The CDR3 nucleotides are TGTGCCAGCAGTTCCGGGCGGGAGGAGCCCCACGAGCAGTACTTC.

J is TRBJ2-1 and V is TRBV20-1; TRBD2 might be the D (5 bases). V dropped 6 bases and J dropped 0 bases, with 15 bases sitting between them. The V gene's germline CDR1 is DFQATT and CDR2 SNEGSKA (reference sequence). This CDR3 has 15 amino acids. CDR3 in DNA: TGCAGTGCCAGCTGGGGAGAGAGCTCCTACAATGAGCAGTTCTTC. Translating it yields CSASWGESSYNEQFF.

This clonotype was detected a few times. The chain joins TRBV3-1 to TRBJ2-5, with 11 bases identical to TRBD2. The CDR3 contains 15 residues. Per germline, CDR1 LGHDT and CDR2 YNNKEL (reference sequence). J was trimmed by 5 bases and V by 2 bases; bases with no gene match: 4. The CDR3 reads CASSQSLAGAETQYF. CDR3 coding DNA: TGTGCCAGCAGCCAATCACTAGCGGGAGCGGAGACCCAGTACTTC.

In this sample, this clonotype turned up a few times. CDR3 nucleotide sequence: TGTGCCAGCAGCCGTTCGGGTGGCTCCTACGAGCAGTACTTC. This gives the protein CASSRSGGSYEQYF. The J gene is TRBJ2-7, the V gene TRBV28; D is unresolved. V was shortened by 6 bases and J by 0 bases, with 12 bases between the two germline ends. Looked up from germline, CDR1 is MDHEN and CDR2 is SYDVKM. CDR3 length equals 14 residues.

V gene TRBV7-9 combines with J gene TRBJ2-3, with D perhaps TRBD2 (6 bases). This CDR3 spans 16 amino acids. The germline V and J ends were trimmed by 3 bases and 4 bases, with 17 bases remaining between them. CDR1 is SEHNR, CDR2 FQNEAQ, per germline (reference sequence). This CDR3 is CASSFYQRRGSDTQYF. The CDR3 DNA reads TGTGCCAGCAGCTTTTATCAGCGGAGGGGCTCAGATACGCAGTATTTT.

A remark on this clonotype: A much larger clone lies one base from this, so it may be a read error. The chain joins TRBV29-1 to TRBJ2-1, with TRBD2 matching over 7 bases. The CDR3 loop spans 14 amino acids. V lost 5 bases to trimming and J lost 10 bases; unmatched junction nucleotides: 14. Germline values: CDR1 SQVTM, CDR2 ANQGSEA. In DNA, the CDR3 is TGCAGCGTTTTTTCTGCGGGAGCCCACTACGAGCAGTTCTTC. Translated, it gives CSVFSAGAHYEQFF.

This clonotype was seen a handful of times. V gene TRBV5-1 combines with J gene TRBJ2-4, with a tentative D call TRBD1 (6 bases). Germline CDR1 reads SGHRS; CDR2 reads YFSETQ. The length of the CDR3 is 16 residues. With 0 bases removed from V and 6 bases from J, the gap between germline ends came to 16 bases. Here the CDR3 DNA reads TGCGCCAGCAGCTTGGACAGGGTTATTAAAGGAAACATTCAGTACTTC. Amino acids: CASSLDRVIKGNIQYF.

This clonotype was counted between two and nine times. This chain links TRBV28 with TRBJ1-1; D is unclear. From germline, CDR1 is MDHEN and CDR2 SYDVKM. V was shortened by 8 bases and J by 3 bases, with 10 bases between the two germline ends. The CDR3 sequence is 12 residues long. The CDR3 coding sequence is TGTGCCAGCGCCCAGCGCTACACTGAAGCTTTCTTT. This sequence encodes CASAQRYTEAFF.

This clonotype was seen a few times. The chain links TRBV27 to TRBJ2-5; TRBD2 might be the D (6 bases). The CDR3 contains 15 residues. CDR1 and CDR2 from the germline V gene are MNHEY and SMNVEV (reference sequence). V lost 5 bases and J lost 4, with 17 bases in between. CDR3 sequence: CASSPSRGRGETQYF. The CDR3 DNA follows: TGTGCCAGCAGTCCCTCGCGGGGACGGGGAGAGACCCAGTACTTC.

The CDR3 region has the DNA TGCAGTGCCCCCCGAGAGTACCAAGAGACCCAGTACTTC. Its protein is CSAPREYQETQYF. The chain combines TRBV20-1 with TRBJ2-5; D is uncertain. The CDR3 has 13 amino acids. V lost 6 bases and J lost 0, with 11 bases in between. Germline V gene sequence: CDR1 DFQATT, CDR2 SNEGSKA (reference sequence).

The CDR3 region is CASPKAYLTYEQYF. DNA for the CDR3: TGTGCCAGCCCGAAGGCGTACTTGACCTACGAGCAGTACTTC. V usage is TRBV21-1 and J usage is TRBJ2-7. TRBV21-1 is deemed a pseudogene. The CDR3 is made up of 14 amino acids.

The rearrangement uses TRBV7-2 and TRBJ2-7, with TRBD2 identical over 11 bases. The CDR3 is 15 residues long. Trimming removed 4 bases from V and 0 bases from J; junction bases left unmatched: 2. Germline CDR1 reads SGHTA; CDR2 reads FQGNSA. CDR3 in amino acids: CASSYSGGDSYEQYF. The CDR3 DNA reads TGTGCCAGCAGCTATAGCGGGGGGGACTCCTACGAGCAGTACTTC.

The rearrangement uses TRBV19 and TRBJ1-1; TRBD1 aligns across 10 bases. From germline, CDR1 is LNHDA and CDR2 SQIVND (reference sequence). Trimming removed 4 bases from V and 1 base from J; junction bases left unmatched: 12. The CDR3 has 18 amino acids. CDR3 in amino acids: CASSNPRGTGDPNTEAFF. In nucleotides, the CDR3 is TGTGCCAGTAGTAACCCCCGCGGGACAGGGGATCCGAACACTGAAGCTTTCTTT.

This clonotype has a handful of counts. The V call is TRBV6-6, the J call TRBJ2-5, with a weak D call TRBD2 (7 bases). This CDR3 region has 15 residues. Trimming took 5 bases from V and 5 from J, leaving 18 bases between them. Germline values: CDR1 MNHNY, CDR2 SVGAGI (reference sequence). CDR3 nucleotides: TGTGCCAGCAGTCAAGTTCAGGGGCGGGGGGAGACCCAGTACTTC. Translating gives CASSQVQGRGETQYF.

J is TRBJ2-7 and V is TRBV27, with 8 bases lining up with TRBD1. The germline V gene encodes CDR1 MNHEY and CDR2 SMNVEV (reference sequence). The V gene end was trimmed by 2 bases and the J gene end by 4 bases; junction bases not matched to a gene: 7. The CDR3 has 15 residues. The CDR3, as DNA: TGTGCCAGCAGTTTAGGCGCCGGACAGGGTTACGAGCAGTACTTC. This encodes CASSLGAGQGYEQYF.

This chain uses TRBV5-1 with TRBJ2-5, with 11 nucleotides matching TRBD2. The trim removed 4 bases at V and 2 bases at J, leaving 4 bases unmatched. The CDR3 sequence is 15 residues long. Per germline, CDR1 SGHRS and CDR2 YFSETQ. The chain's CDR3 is CASSGRLAGQETQYF. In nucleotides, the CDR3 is TGCGCCAGCAGCGGGCGACTAGCGGGACAAGAGACCCAGTACTTC. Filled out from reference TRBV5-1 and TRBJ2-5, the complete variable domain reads KAGVTQTPRYLIKTRGQQVTLSCSPISGHRSVSWYQQTPGQGLQFLFEYFSETQRNKGNFPGRFSGRQFSNSRSEMNVSTLELGDSALYLCASSGRLAGQETQYFGPGTRLLVL.

The CDR3 sequence: CSASPGGYEQYF. The CDR3 DNA follows: TGCAGTGCTAGCCCGGGGGGCTACGAGCAGTACTTC. The rearrangement uses TRBV20-1 and TRBJ2-7; 7 bases are a match to TRBD2. Per the germline V gene, CDR1 is DFQATT and CDR2 is SNEGSKA (reference sequence). J lost 3 bases, V lost 3 bases, and 2 bases had no gene match. The CDR3 length is 12 residues.